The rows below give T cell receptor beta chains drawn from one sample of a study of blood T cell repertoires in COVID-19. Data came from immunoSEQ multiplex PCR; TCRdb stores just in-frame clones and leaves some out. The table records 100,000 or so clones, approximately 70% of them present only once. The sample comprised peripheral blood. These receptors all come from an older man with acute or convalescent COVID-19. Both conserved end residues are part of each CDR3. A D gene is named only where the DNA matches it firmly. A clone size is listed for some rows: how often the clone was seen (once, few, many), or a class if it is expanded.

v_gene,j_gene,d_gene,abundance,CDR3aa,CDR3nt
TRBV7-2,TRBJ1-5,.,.,CASSLSRGSGGPQHF,TGTGCCAGCAGCCTGAGTAGGGGGTCGGGAGGGCCCCAGCATTTT
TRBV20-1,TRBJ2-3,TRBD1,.,CSAKTGVTQYF,TGCAGCGCAAAGACAGGGGTTACGCAGTATTTT
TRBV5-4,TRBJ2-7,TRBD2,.,CASSLGGESGRTPREQYF,TGTGCCAGCAGCTTGGGGGGGGAAAGCGGGAGGACCCCCCGCGAGCAGTACTTC
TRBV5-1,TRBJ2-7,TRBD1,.,CASSLAAGQGNEQYF,TGCGCCAGCAGCTTGGCCGCGGGACAGGGAAACGAGCAGTACTTC
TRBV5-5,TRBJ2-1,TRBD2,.,CASSPTVGTRTNEQFF,TGTGCCAGCAGCCCGACGGTTGGGACTAGGACCAATGAGCAGTTCTTC
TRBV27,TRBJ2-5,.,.,CASSYGPTETQYF,TGTGCCAGCAGTTACGGTCCCACGGAGACCCAGTACTTC
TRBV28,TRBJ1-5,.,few,CASSPRKDSRNQPQHF,TGTGCCAGCAGTCCACGAAAGGACAGTCGCAATCAGCCCCAGCATTTT
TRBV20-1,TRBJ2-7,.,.,CSASYTGSPGEQYF,TGCAGTGCTAGTTATACAGGGTCCCCTGGCGAGCAGTACTTC
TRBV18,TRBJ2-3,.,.,CASSPQQAQYF,TGTGCCAGCTCACCACAGCAGGCGCAGTATTTT
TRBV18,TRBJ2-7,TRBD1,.,CASSTQTGLYEQYF,TGTGCCAGCTCGACTCAGACAGGGCTCTACGAGCAGTACTTC
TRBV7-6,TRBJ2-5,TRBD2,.,CASSSSSGSGGTQYF,TGTGCCAGCAGTAGTTCTAGCGGGAGCGGAGGGACCCAGTACTTC
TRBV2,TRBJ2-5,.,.,CASSGRGGETQYF,TGTGCCAGCAGTGGTAGAGGGGGAGAGACCCAGTACTTC
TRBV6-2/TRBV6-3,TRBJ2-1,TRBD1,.,CASSYPRQGINEQFF,TGTGCCAGCAGTTACCCAAGACAGGGAATCAATGAGCAGTTCTTC
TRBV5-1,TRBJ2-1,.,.,CASSPQTGWDNEQFF,TGCGCCAGCAGCCCACAAACAGGGTGGGACAATGAGCAGTTCTTC
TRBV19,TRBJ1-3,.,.,CASSVDSYSGNTIYF,TGTGCCAGTAGTGTCGACAGTTACTCTGGAAACACCATATATTTT
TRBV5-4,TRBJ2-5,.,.,CASSPSRTGEETQYF,TGTGCCAGCAGCCCCTCCCGGACGGGGGAGGAGACCCAGTACTTC
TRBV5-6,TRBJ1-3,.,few,CASSLDLYRTIYF,TGTGCCAGCAGCCTGGACCTCTATCGCACCATATATTTT
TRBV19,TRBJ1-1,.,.,CASSVQVQTEAFF,TGTGCCAGTAGTGTGCAGGTCCAGACTGAAGCTTTCTTT
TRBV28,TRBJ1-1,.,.,CASRPPGAAEAFF,TGTGCCAGCAGGCCCCCTGGGGCCGCTGAAGCTTTCTTT
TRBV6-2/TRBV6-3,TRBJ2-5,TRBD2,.,CASSKGGAGAQYF,TGTGCCAGCAGCAAGGGAGGGGCCGGGGCCCAGTACTTC
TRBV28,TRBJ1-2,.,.,CASNTDTRNYGYTF,TGTGCCAGCAACACGGACACGAGAAACTATGGCTACACCTTC
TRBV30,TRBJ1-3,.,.,CAWSGNSGNTIYF,TGTGCCTGGAGCGGGAACTCTGGAAACACCATATATTTT
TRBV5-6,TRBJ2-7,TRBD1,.,CASSLVGGTYEQYF,TGTGCCAGCAGCCTTGTAGGGGGCACCTACGAGCAGTACTTC
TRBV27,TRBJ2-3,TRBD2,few,CASRAGTNTDTQYF,TGTGCCAGCAGAGCCGGGACTAACACAGATACGCAGTATTTT
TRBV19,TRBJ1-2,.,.,CASNAVTGFGYGYTF,TGTGCCAGTAACGCCGTTACAGGGTTTGGCTATGGCTACACCTTC
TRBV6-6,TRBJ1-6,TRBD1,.,CASSPRQGLVRSYNSPLHF,TGTGCCAGCAGTCCGCGACAGGGCTTGGTCCGCTCCTATAATTCACCCCTCCACTTT
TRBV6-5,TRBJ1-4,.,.,CASKPQGTNEKLFF,TGTGCCAGCAAGCCCCAGGGAACTAATGAAAAACTGTTTTTT
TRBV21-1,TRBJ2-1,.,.,CASSLCLDPYNEQFF,TGTGCCAGCAGCCTGTGCCTAGATCCCTACAATGAGCAGTTCTTC
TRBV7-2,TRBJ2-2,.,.,CASSWRGTGELFF,TGTGCCAGCAGCTGGCGAGGGACCGGGGAGCTGTTTTTT
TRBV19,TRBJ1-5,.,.,CASSQGRNQPQHF,TGTGCCAGTAGCCAGGGGCGAAATCAGCCCCAGCATTTT
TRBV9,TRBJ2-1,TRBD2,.,CASSGRGSVYNEQFF,TGTGCCAGCAGCGGGCGGGGGTCAGTCTACAATGAGCAGTTCTTC
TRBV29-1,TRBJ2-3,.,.,CSVDIDTQYF,TGCAGCGTTGACATCGATACGCAGTATTTT
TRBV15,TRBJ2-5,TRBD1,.,CATSGVQGIGQTQYF,TGTGCCACCAGCGGAGTACAGGGGATCGGACAGACCCAGTACTTC
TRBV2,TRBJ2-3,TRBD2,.,CASRERGDTQYF,TGTGCCAGTAGAGAGCGGGGAGATACGCAGTATTTT
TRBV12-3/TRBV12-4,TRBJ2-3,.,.,CASSFLAADTQYF,TGTGCCAGCAGTTTTTTAGCGGCAGATACGCAGTATTTT
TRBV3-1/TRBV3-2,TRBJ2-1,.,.,CASSRPVGRSYNEQFF,TGTGCCAGCAGCCGCCCGGTGGGCAGATCCTACAATGAGCAGTTCTTC
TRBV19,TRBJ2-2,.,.,CASSMSTKNAGELFF,TGTGCCAGTAGTATGAGTACTAAAAACGCCGGGGAGCTGTTTTTT
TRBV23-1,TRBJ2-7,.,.,CAAGYEQYF,TGCGCCGCCGGTTACGAGCAGTACTTC
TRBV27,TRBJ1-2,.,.,CASSPNLAGSYGYTF,TGTGCCAGCAGTCCAAACCTCGCGGGAAGCTATGGCTACACCTTC
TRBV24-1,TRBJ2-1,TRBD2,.,CATSDRGTSGSNEQFF,TGTGCCACCAGTGACCGTGGGACTAGCGGGAGCAATGAGCAGTTCTTC
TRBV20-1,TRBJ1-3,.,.,CSARDPNTIYF,TGCAGTGCTAGAGATCCTAACACCATATATTTT
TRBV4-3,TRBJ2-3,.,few,CASSRGGVTDTQYF,TGCGCCAGCAGCCGGGGCGGGGTCACCGATACGCAGTATTTT
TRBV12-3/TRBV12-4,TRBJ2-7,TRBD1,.,CATQGQGSYEQYF,TGTGCCACCCAGGGACAGGGTTCCTACGAGCAGTACTTC
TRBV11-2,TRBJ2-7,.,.,CASSLDWISYEQYF,TGTGCCAGCAGCTTGGACTGGATATCCTACGAGCAGTACTTC
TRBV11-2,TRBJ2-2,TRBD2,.,CASSLDLTSGKTGELFF,TGTGCCAGCAGCTTAGACTTGACTAGCGGGAAAACCGGGGAGCTGTTTTTT
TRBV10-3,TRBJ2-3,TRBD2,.,CAIGLAGVSDTQYF,TGTGCCATCGGTTTGGCGGGAGTGTCAGATACGCAGTATTTT